The 8 T cell receptor beta chains below all came from one sample that was sequenced in a study of blood T cell repertoires in COVID-19. Only in-frame clones appear in the TCRdb table, and some are missing; sequencing was by immunoSEQ multiplex PCR. Of roughly 200,000 clones listed, 75% to 90% are singletons. Sequences were obtained from PBMCs or T cells enriched from blood (not recorded which). The receptors shown here come from a woman aged 40 to 50 with acute COVID-19.

The CDR3 reads CASSHLAVTDTQYF. Written as DNA, the CDR3 is TGTGCCAGCAGCCACCTAGCGGTCACAGATACGCAGTATTTT. The chain combines TRBV7-6 with TRBJ2-3; TRBD2 matches at 7 bases. This CDR3 contains 14 residues. With V trimmed by 5 bases and J by 2 bases, 4 bases remained unmatched. CDR1 is SGHVS, CDR2 FNYEAQ, per germline.

Written as DNA, the CDR3 is TGTGCCAGCACCGCGTCTTCGCTAAATACGCAGTATTTT. Translated: CASTASSLNTQYF. The chain joins TRBV12-3 or TRBV12-4 to TRBJ2-3; D gene unclear. The V end lost 7 bases, the J end lost 7 bases, and 15 bases lay between the germline ends. This CDR3 comprises 13 residues.

The genes are TRBV19 and TRBJ1-1; weak D call: TRBD1 (6 bases). Germline V gene data show CDR1 as LNHDA and CDR2 as SQIVND (reference sequence). V lost 7 bases, J lost 1 base, and 13 bases lay in between. The CDR3 loop spans 14 amino acids. The CDR3 loop is CASTSRGGNTEAFF. The CDR3 bases are TGTGCCAGTACTTCACGAGGGGGGAACACTGAAGCTTTCTTT.

V gene TRBV19 combines with J gene TRBJ2-7, with D possibly matching TRBD1 (5 bases). V lost 6 bases and J lost 4, with 7 bases in between. In germline, CDR1 is LNHDA, CDR2 SQIVND (reference sequence). The CDR3 extends over 11 amino acids. The CDR3 region has the DNA TGTGCCAGTAGCAGGGATTACGAGCAGTACTTC. Translation: CASSRDYEQYF.

The chain links TRBV19 to TRBJ2-1, with 10 bases fitting TRBD2. Per the germline V gene, CDR1 is LNHDA and CDR2 is SQIVND (reference sequence). V shed 4 bases, J shed 4 bases, and the junction held 7 bases outside the gene matches. The CDR3 spans 16 residues. The CDR3 region has the DNA TGTGCCAGTAGTAAAACCGGGACTAGCGCTTACAATGAGCAGTTCTTC. As protein: CASSKTGTSAYNEQFF.

The V and J genes are TRBV5-5 and TRBJ2-5, with D possibly being TRBD2 (5 bases). Trimming cost V 4 bases and J 1 base, with 11 bases left between them. The CDR3 covers 14 residues. CDR1 SGHKS and CDR2 YYEKEE come from the germline V gene (reference sequence). Here the CDR3 reads CASSRRGFQETQYF. CDR3 in DNA: TGTGCCAGCAGCCGCAGAGGGTTCCAAGAGACCCAGTACTTC.

The J gene is TRBJ1-5, the V gene TRBV28; 7 bases are a match to TRBD1. The J segment lost 4 bases and the V segment lost 6 bases, leaving 3 bases of the junction unmatched. The CDR3 covers 13 residues. Germline loops: CDR1 MDHEN, CDR2 SYDVKM. CDR3 nucleotides: TGTGCCAGCAGGACAGGGACGAATCAGCCCCAGCATTTT. This encodes CASRTGTNQPQHF.

The V call is TRBV6-5, the J call TRBJ1-5, with D perhaps TRBD1 (5 bases). V lost 5 bases to trimming and J lost 4 bases, with 15 bases between them. Per the germline V gene, CDR1 is MNHEY and CDR2 is SVGAGI. The CDR3 contains 15 residues. CDR3 DNA: TGTGCCAGCAGTCTGGACGGGGGATTGAATCAGCCCCAGCATTTT. Translation gives CASSLDGGLNQPQHF.